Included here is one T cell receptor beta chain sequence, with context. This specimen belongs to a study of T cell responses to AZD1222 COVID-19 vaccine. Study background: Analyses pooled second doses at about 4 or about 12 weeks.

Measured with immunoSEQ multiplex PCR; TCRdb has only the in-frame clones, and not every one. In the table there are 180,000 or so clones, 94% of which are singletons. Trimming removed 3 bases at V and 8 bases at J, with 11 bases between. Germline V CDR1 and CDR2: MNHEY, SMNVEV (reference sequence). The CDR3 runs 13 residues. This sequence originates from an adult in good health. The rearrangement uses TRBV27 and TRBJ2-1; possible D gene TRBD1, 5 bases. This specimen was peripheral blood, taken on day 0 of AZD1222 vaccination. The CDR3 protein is CASSLQGGHEQFF. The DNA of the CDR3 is TGTGCCAGCAGTTTGCAGGGTGGCCATGAGCAGTTCTTC.